Listed below are T cell receptor beta chains from one sample, sequenced in a study of PD-L1 blockade in urothelial cancer. Here immunoSEQ multiplex PCR was the method, and the copy in TCRdb shows in-frame clones only, minus some. The data contain 40,000 or so clones, 75% to 90% of them seen just once; the ten biggest clones take up over 20%. This specimen consisted of PBMCs, obtained around atezolizumab (anti-PD-L1) treatment. The source is a man in his sixties with urothelial cancer. Each CDR3 is given with its conserved first and last residue. The D gene is left open where the match is weak. Clone size, where shown, is once, few, many, or a class for clones that have expanded.

>TRBJ2-4|TRBD2|NA|TRBV4-1
TGCGCCAGCAGCCATCGAGCGGGAGTCGGTTTGGGGCAAAACATTCAGTACTTC
CASSHRAGVGLGQNIQYF
>TRBJ2-1|TRBD2|NA|TRBV19
TGTGCCAGTAGCCCTCGGACTAGCGGTATTGGGAACTCCTACAATGAGCAGTTCTTC
CASSPRTSGIGNSYNEQFF
>TRBJ1-2|NA|NA|TRBV5-5
TGTGCCAGCAGCTTAACAGGGAATAACTATGGCTACACCTTC
CASSLTGNNYGYTF
>TRBJ2-7|TRBD2|NA|TRBV5-1
TGCGCCAGCAGCGCCGGACTAGCGGGAGGAGGCGAGCAGTACTTC
CASSAGLAGGGEQYF
>TRBJ2-5|TRBD2|NA|TRBV27
TGTGCCAGCAGTTACGGTCGGACTAGCGGCCAAGAGACCCAGTACTTC
CASSYGRTSGQETQYF
>TRBJ2-5|TRBD2|NA|TRBV5-1
TGCGCCAGCAGCATAGCGGGAGGAGGAGAAGAGACCCAGTACTTC
CASSIAGGGEETQYF
>TRBJ1-4|NA|once|TRBV6-5
TGTGCCAGCAGTGCGAGGCTCAATGAAAAACTGTTTTTT
CASSARLNEKLFF
>TRBJ1-1|TRBD1|NA|TRBV9
TGTGCCAGCAGCGCCGGGACAGGGTGGACTGAAGCTTTCTTT
CASSAGTGWTEAFF
>TRBJ1-4|NA|NA|TRBV5-6
TGTGCCAGCAGCGATTCGGGTAATGAAAAACTGTTTTTT
CASSDSGNEKLFF
>TRBJ2-3|TRBD1|NA|TRBV18
TGTGCCAGCTCACCCTGGACAGGGGGGACAGATACGCAGTATTTT
CASSPWTGGTDTQYF
>TRBJ2-3|NA|NA|TRBV11-3
TGTGCCAGCAGCTTAGTCTCTAACACAGATACGCAGTATTTT
CASSLVSNTDTQYF
>TRBJ2-1|NA|NA|TRBV9
TGTGCCAGCAGCGTATCTAGCTCAGTCTACAATGAGCAGTTCTTC
CASSVSSSVYNEQFF
>TRBJ2-7|NA|NA|TRBV10-3
TGTGCCATCAGAGCAGACAGTACCTACGAGCAGTACTTC
CAIRADSTYEQYF
>TRBJ1-2|TRBD1|NA|TRBV5-1
TGCGCCAGCAGCTTGGGGACAGGGGCCAAGACTAACTATGGCTACACCTTC
CASSLGTGAKTNYGYTF
>TRBJ1-5|NA|NA|TRBV15
TGTGCCACCAGCAGGGGAGTGGGCAATCAGCCCCAGCATTTT
CATSRGVGNQPQHF
>TRBJ2-7|TRBD2|NA|TRBV19
TGTGCCAGTAGTACCTCTAGCGGGCTCTCCTACGAGCAGTACTTC
CASSTSSGLSYEQYF
>TRBJ2-7|TRBD1|NA|TRBV7-3
TGTGCCAGCAGCTCTCCGGGACAGGGCTCCTACGAGCAGTACTTC
CASSSPGQGSYEQYF
>TRBJ2-7|TRBD1|NA|TRBV6-5
TGTGCCAGCAGCTACATGGGGGACAGGGGTTACGAGCAGTACTTC
CASSYMGDRGYEQYF
>TRBJ2-3|TRBD1|NA|TRBV2
TGTGCCAGCAGAGACAGGGGCCTAAGAGGAAGGAGCACAGATACGCAGTATTTT
CASRDRGLRGRSTDTQYF
>TRBJ1-1|TRBD1|NA|TRBV5-6
TGTGCCAGCAGCTTGAAGGGGGCAAGAGAAGCTTTCTTT
CASSLKGAREAFF
>TRBJ2-1|TRBD2|NA|TRBV6-4
TGTGCCAGCAGTGCCACAGCGGGAACCGGGGAGCAGTTCTTC
CASSATAGTGEQFF
>TRBJ2-1|TRBD1|few|TRBV7-9
TGTGCCAGCAGCCGTGCCGGGACAGGGGCCCACAATGAGCAGTTCTTC
CASSRAGTGAHNEQFF
>TRBJ2-3|TRBD2|NA|TRBV4-3
TGCGCCAGCAGCCGGGGGGTAGCGGGAGGACTCACAGATACGCAGTATTTT
CASSRGVAGGLTDTQYF
>TRBJ1-4|NA|NA|TRBV6-1
TGTGCCAGCAGCCGAACGGGAACCCGTAATGAAAAACTGTTTTTT
CASSRTGTRNEKLFF
>TRBJ2-7|NA|NA|TRBV30
TGTGCCTGTTCAACAGGGTTCTACGAGCAGTACTTC
CACSTGFYEQYF
>TRBJ2-1|TRBD2|NA|TRBV11-2
TGTGCCAGCAGCTTAAGAGGACTAGCGGGAGGATACTCCTACAATGAGCAGTTCTTC
CASSLRGLAGGYSYNEQFF
>TRBJ2-6|NA|once|TRBV7-2
TGTGCCAGCAGTAAACCCGGGTCTGGGGCCAACGTCCTGACTTTC
CASSKPGSGANVLTF
>TRBJ2-7|NA|few|TRBV18
TGTGCCAGCTCACCCCAGATTGGGGGGGGCCGGAGCCGCGAGCAGTACTTC
CASSPQIGGGRSREQYF
>TRBJ2-1|NA|NA|TRBV5-1
TGCGCCAGCAGCTTGGCGAGGAGCTCCTACAATGAGCAGTTCTTC
CASSLARSSYNEQFF
>TRBJ1-5|NA|NA|TRBV15
TGTGCCACCAGCAGAGATGCACAGAGTCATAGCAATCAGCCCCAGCATTTT
CATSRDAQSHSNQPQHF
>TRBJ2-3|TRBD1|NA|TRBV11-1
TGTGCCAGCAGCTCCCGGGACAGGGGAGCAGATACGCAGTATTTT
CASSSRDRGADTQYF
>TRBJ2-7|TRBD2|NA|TRBV9
TGTGCCAGCAGCGCCCCTTCCGGGAGGCTTGGCGAGCAGTACTTC
CASSAPSGRLGEQYF
>TRBJ1-2|NA|NA|TRBV18
TGTGCCAGCTCACCACCAAATCGAGGGAACTATGGCTACACCTTC
CASSPPNRGNYGYTF
>TRBJ1-5|NA|NA|TRBV12-5
TGTGCTAGTGGTTTGGCGGACAGAAGCAATCAGCCCCAGCATTTT
CASGLADRSNQPQHF
>TRBJ2-7|NA|NA|TRBV27
TGTGCCAGCAGTTACGGGATCGCCTACGAGCAGTACTTC
CASSYGIAYEQYF
>TRBJ1-6|TRBD1|NA|TRBV11-2
TGTGCCAGCAGCTTCACAGGGGGCTATGGTAATTCACCCCTCCACTTT
CASSFTGGYGNSPLHF
>TRBJ2-5|TRBD2|NA|TRBV5-1
TGCGCCAGCAGCAGGGTTGGTCTAGCGGGAGCAGAGACCCAGTACTTC
CASSRVGLAGAETQYF
>TRBJ2-2|TRBD1|NA|TRBV11-3
TGTGCCAGCAGCTACGCAGGGGGCGGCACCGGGGAGCTGTTTTTT
CASSYAGGGTGELFF
>TRBJ2-5|TRBD1|NA|TRBV4-1
TGCGCCAGCAGCCAGGCCGGGACAGAAGAGACCCAGTACTTC
CASSQAGTEETQYF
>TRBJ2-3|TRBD2|NA|TRBV7-2
TGTGCCAGCAGCTTAACCACTAGCGGGAGTAAAAATACGCAGTATTTT
CASSLTTSGSKNTQYF
>TRBJ2-5|TRBD2|NA|TRBV6-5
TGTGCCAGCAGTGGCAGGACTAGCGGGAAAGAGACCCAGTACTTC
CASSGRTSGKETQYF
>TRBJ2-4|NA|NA|TRBV5-4
TGTGCCAGCAGCGCGCAGGACACCAAAAACATTCAGTACTTC
CASSAQDTKNIQYF
>TRBJ2-3|NA|NA|TRBV7-3
TGTGCCAGCAGCTTACGGGGGGCTAACACAGATACGCAGTATTTT
CASSLRGANTDTQYF
>TRBJ2-1|TRBD1|NA|TRBV15
TGTGCCACCAGCACCCCCGGACAGGGGATTTACAATGAGCAGTTCTTC
CATSTPGQGIYNEQFF
>TRBJ2-2|TRBD2|NA|TRBV29-1
TGCAGCGGGTCGACGGGACTAGCTTCAGGGGAGCTGTTTTTT
CSGSTGLASGELFF
>TRBJ2-2|NA|NA|TRBV4-1
TGCGCCAGCAGCCAAGGCGGAAAGTGGTCCGGGGAGCTGTTTTTT
CASSQGGKWSGELFF
>TRBJ1-4|NA|NA|TRBV7-9
TGTGCCAGCAGCTTAGTAGGAGGAACTAATGAAAAACTGTTTTTT
CASSLVGGTNEKLFF
>TRBJ1-1|NA|NA|TRBV6-4
TGTGCCAGCAGTGATACGACAGGAATGGCGGGCACTGAAGCTTTCTTT
CASSDTTGMAGTEAFF
>TRBJ1-6|TRBD1|NA|TRBV4-1
TGCGCCAGCAGCCAACCACCGGGACAGGGGGATCAGTCCCTCCACTTT
CASSQPPGQGDQSLHF
>TRBJ1-6|TRBD1|few|TRBV19
TGTGCCAGTAGGGTGGACAGGGCGGTTAATTCACCCCTCCACTTT
CASRVDRAVNSPLHF
>TRBJ2-7|TRBD2|NA|TRBV11-1
TGTGCCAGCAGCTTAAATCTTCTAGCGGGAGTGAAGGAGCAGTACTTC
CASSLNLLAGVKEQYF
>TRBJ2-7|TRBD1|NA|TRBV10-3
TGTGCCATCAGTGAGTCGACCAGAGGACAGGGGGGAACCTACGAGCAGTACTTC
CAISESTRGQGGTYEQYF
>TRBJ2-1|NA|NA|TRBV7-2
TGTGCCAGCAGCGAAACCCGGGGGAACTACAATGAGCAGTTCTTC
CASSETRGNYNEQFF
>TRBJ2-5|TRBD1|NA|TRBV7-7
TGTGCTAGCAGCCCCGAGGGGGCCCAAGAGACCCAGTACTTC
CASSPEGAQETQYF